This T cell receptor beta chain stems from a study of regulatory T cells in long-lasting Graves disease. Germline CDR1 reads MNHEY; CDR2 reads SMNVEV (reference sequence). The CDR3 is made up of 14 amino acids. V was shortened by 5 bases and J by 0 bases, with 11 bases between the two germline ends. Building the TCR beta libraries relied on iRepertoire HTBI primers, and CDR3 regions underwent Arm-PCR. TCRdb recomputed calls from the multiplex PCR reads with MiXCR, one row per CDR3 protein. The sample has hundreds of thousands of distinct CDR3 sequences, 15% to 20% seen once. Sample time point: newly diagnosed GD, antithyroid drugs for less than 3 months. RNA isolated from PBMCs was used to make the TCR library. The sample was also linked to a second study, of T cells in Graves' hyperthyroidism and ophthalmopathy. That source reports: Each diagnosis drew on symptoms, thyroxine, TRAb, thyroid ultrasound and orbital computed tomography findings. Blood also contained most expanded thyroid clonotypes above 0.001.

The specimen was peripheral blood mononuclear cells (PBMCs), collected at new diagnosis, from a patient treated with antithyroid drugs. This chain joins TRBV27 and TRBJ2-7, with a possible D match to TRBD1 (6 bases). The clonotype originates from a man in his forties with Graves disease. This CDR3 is CASSPQGYSYEQYF. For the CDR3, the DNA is TGTGCCAGCAGTCCTCAGGGGTACTCCTACGAGCAGTACTTC.